This entry features one T cell receptor (beta chain) sequence. It lacks a known antigen. No quality values exist for individual bases; no much larger clone is one base distant. Using the deep immunoSEQ assay, multiplex PCR amplified TCR CDR3 regions from genomic DNA. Extracted genomic DNA from each cell subset was distributed evenly across all wells of several immunoSEQ 96-well plates, and each plate was treated as a replicate. For sorted subsets, 150 to 250 ng of genomic DNA, equivalent to some 30,000 T cell genomes, went into each replicate PCR. Purified libraries were quantified with a Qubit 3.0 fluorometer, sized on a Bioanalyzer 2100, and re-quantified with the KAPA Library Quantification kit. A separate single-read 150-cycle Illumina NextSeq 550 flow cell was used to sequence each immunoSEQ 96-well plate. The paper's processing steps were these. Because the immunoSEQ output held only junctional sequences and lacked quality scores, the filtering could not match the filtering applied to full-length reads. To assign V/J genes and CDR3, sequences were annotated against IMGT germline references using PyIR, a Python wrapper for IgBLAST v1.9. Any read was removed if the V/J assignment was weak (E-value above 1e-6), the CDR3 was missing, or the read contained stop codons, out-of-frame junctions, or ambiguous translated residues. V3J clonotypes were defined as sequences sharing the same inferred V gene, J gene, and CDR3 amino acid sequence. Percentage overlap between repertoires was calculated by dividing the number of shared unique clonotypes by the size of the smaller repertoire. RTK rarefaction, the Chao1 estimator, and Recon v2.1 estimates of unobserved clonotypes were used to assess repertoire richness. Generation probabilities were computed with OLGA for all TCRbeta clonotypes obtained by the gDNA method from four donors. Not all clones reach the TCRdb copy of this immuneACCESS table, which keeps in-frame sequences only. Checked studies attribute under half of the gap to unresolved V genes and leave the rest unexplained. V and J calls and clone size are copied from that table; D and trimming were computed from the DNA. The sample yields roughly 1,800,000 clones; 85% to 95% were counted once. Roughly 1% of the sample lies in the top ten.

The data stem from a study of shared clonotypes between healthy human individuals (dated by TCRdb to 2018 to 2020). For the wider study: The cohort included a few men and two women between 18 and 49 years of age. For each donor, three plates each were used for CD4 naive and CD4 memory, two plates were used for CD8 naive, and one plate was used for CD8 memory. To increase sequencing depth and limit assay-specific biases, different laboratories used diverse techniques to prepare libraries and sequence TCR repertoires. Blood TCR repertoires of roughly 5 healthy adults were deeply sequenced to estimate repertoire size and the extent of clonotype sharing between individuals. Each donor's leukapheresis produced roughly between roughly 0.85 and 9.5 billion PBMCs. The paper as a whole reports these results and caveats: Incomplete sequencing was indicated by rarefaction of sorted-subset datasets, despite the large sequencing depth. Compared with non-shared clonotypes, clonotypes shared by all four sorted-subset donors had higher generation probabilities. Roughly 5% of naive CD4, around 3.6% of naive CD8, around 2.3% of memory CD4, and about 0.4% of memory CD8 clonotypes were shared across several donors. Pairwise subsampling led to the expectation that sequencing depth would affect the degree of clonotype sharing among donors. Sampling was restricted to blood, and TCR repertoires in tissue are likely to differ from TCR repertoires in blood. Because the study included a small number of donors, the genetic and exposure-history diversity represented was limited. Larger estimated clonotype richness was generally found for naive subsets than for memory subsets.

CD8 naive samples were obtained by positive selection for CCR7 among CD45RO-negative cells, yielding a CD45RA+CCR7+ population from which TemRA cells were excluded. The donors were healthy, HIV-negative adults who had no recently reported acute infections or vaccinations. All donors were Caucasian adults living in Nashville, Tennessee, USA. Blood was obtained by leukapheresis, after which PBMCs were separated by Ficoll-Histopaque density gradient centrifugation and cryopreserved in liquid nitrogen vapor phase. Purity and quantity of every magnetically sorted T cell population were checked by analytical flow cytometry. Genomic DNA was isolated from each sorted fraction and quantified by UV absorbance on a Nanodrop 2000c. V gives up 5 bases and J gives up 3 bases, and the segment between their germline ends measures 23 bases. According to the germline V gene (reference sequence), CDR1 reads SEHNR and CDR2 reads FQNEAQ. Including the terminal cysteine and phenylalanine, the CDR3 comprises 18 residues. Only CDR3 DNA remains: 54 bases, in frame from the first base.

The chain joins TRBV7-9 to TRBJ2-1; the D gene is perhaps TRBD2, on 5 matching bases. This receptor was taken from a man aged 18 to 35 in good health. The sequencing sample was made of naive CD8+ T cells sorted from blood. This sample's cell subset or site label indicates: CD45RA+CCR7+. The nucleotide sequence reads as follows: TGTGCCAGCAGCATTTTCCCCCTGGCTAGCTCTCACTACAATGAGCAGTTCTTC. Its translation reads: CASSIFPLASSHYNEQFF.